These 9 T cell receptor beta chains were all obtained from the same sample, sequenced in a study of shared clonotypes between healthy human individuals. Some clones are missing from TCRdb's copy, which holds only in-frame ones; the method was immunoSEQ multiplex PCR. The sample carries around 2.3 million clones, roughly 95% recorded once. The sequencing sample was made of naive CD4+ T cells sorted from blood. Sample subset: CD45RA+ positively selected. These receptors were taken from a man younger than 30 in good health.

V and J are TRBV6-5 and TRBJ2-5, with D perhaps TRBD1 (6 bases). CDR1 and CDR2 from the germline V gene are MNHEY and SVGAGI. CDR3 size: 14 residues. V was cut by 6 bases and J by 4 bases, with 15 bases left in between. The CDR3 bases are TGTGCCAGCAGAGCCGGGACAATCCCAGAGACCCAGTACTTC. The encoded protein is CASRAGTIPETQYF.

V and J are TRBV11-2 and TRBJ2-5, with unresolved D. The germline V gene has CDR1 SGHAT and CDR2 FQNNGV. Deletions cut 4 bases from V and 0 bases from J, with 12 bases between. This CDR3 has 15 amino acids. CDR3 nucleotide sequence: TGTGCCAGCAGCTCCCTCCTGGCTAACCAAGAGACCCAGTACTTC. This sequence encodes CASSSLLANQETQYF.

This rearrangement joins TRBV6-1 to TRBJ1-5; D perhaps matches TRBD1 (5 bases). Per the germline V gene, CDR1 is MNHNS and CDR2 is SASEGT. Trimming removed 4 bases at V and 2 bases at J, with 21 bases between. The CDR3 is 18 residues long. CDR3 DNA sequence: TGTGCCAGCAGTGCGTCAGGGTTGGGCTTCGGGGGCAATCAGCCCCAGCATTTT. Translation gives CASSASGLGFGGNQPQHF.

DNA of the CDR3: TGTGCCAGCAGCGCGTCAGACCTAAGCGGCGGCACTGAAGCTTTCTTT. This encodes CASSASDLSGGTEAFF. The V gene is TRBV9, the J gene TRBJ1-1; D is unclear. V shed 3 bases and J shed 4 bases, with 19 bases lying between them. The germline V gene encodes CDR1 SGDLS and CDR2 YYNGEE. CDR3 length: 16 amino acids.

The CDR3 is CASSPRLAKGYNSPLHF. CDR3 DNA sequence: TGCGCCAGCAGCCCACGCCTCGCTAAGGGGTATAATTCACCCCTCCACTTT. The V gene is TRBV5-1, the J gene TRBJ1-6; D perhaps matches TRBD1 (5 bases). The length of the CDR3 is 17 residues. CDR1 is SGHRS and CDR2 is YFSETQ in the germline V gene. The V and J ends lost 4 bases and 4 bases respectively, with 18 bases between them.

Only one count was recorded for this clone. The chain combines TRBV5-1 with TRBJ1-2, with TRBD1 matching 7 bases. V shed 3 bases and J 8 bases; nucleotides not matched to a gene: 7. This CDR3 has 13 amino acids. In germline, CDR1 is SGHRS, CDR2 YFSETQ. CDR3 sequence: CASSSDTGEGYTF. CDR3 nucleotide sequence: TGCGCCAGCAGCTCTGATACAGGGGAGGGCTACACCTTC.

The rearrangement joins TRBV11-3 to TRBJ2-1; D unclear. Germline V gene data show CDR1 as SGHNT and CDR2 as YENEEA. The germline V and J ends were trimmed by 0 bases and 7 bases, with 10 bases remaining between them. The CDR3 runs to 14 residues. CDR3 region: CASSLDSITNEQFF. CDR3 bases: TGTGCCAGCAGCTTAGACAGCATTACAAATGAGCAGTTCTTC.

The chain carries TRBV10-3 and TRBJ2-1; 8 nucleotides match TRBD2. The CDR3 runs 15 residues. CDR1 and CDR2 from the germline V gene are ENHRY and SYGVKD. Germline trimming cut 7 bases from V and 0 bases from J; bases unmatched to any gene: 5. The CDR3 nucleotides read TGTGCCATCAATAGCGGGGCGAGCTCCTACAATGAGCAGTTCTTC. It is translated as CAINSGASSYNEQFF.

The V call is TRBV5-3, the J call TRBJ1-1; D remains ambiguous. TRBV5-3 is treated as an ORF (open reading frame) with a function not yet certain. Between the trimmed V and J ends, which lost 3 bases and 1 base, there was a span of 7 bases. The length of the CDR3 is 13 residues. DNA for the CDR3: TGTGCCAGAAGCTCAGAAGAGAACACTGAAGCTTTCTTT. The encoded protein is CARSSEENTEAFF.